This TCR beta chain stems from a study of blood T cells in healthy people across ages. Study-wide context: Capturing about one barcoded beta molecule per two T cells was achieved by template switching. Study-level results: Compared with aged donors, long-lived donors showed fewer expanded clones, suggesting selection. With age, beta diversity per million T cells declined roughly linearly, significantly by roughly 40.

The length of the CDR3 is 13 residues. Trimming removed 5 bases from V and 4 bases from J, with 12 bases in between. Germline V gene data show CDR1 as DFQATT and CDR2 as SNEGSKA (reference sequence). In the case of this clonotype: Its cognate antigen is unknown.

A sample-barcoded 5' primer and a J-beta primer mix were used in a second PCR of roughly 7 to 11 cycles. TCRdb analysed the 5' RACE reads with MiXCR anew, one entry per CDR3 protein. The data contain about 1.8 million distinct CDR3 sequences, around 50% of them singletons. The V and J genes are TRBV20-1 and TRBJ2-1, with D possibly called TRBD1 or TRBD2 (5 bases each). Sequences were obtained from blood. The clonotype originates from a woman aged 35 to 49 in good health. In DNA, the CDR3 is TGCAGTGCTCCCGGGGCGCAATACAATGAGCAGTTCTTC. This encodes CSAPGAQYNEQFF.